The 13 T cell receptor beta chains below all came from one sample that was sequenced in a study of cytomegalovirus exposure and HLA in healthy donors. The PCR employed 60 Vbeta primers together with 13 Jbeta primers. Profiling relied on immunoSEQ multiplex PCR, and the TCRdb table lists in-frame clones only, not all of them. This specimen shows 110,000 to 150,000 clones; the ten leading clones hold 2.7%. The sequenced material came from PBMCs. These receptors were obtained from a man aged 35 to 55 in good health and CMV-seronegative.

The chain joins TRBV19 to TRBJ2-1; D is unclear. CDR1 and CDR2 from the germline V gene are LNHDA and SQIVND (reference sequence). The V and J ends lost 0 bases and 7 bases respectively, with 10 bases between them. The CDR3 extends over 14 amino acids. The CDR3 is CASSIDPGRNEQFF. The CDR3 DNA sequence: TGTGCCAGTAGTATAGACCCAGGCCGGAATGAGCAGTTCTTC.

The V gene is TRBV6-1, the J gene TRBJ1-2; the match to TRBD1 covers 10 bases. The CDR3 consists of 17 residues. CDR1 is MNHNS, CDR2 SASEGT, per germline. With 1 base clipped from V and 4 bases from J, the junction kept 9 bases outside the gene matches. The CDR3 DNA reads TGTGCCAGCAGTGAAGAGGTTGGGGGACAGGGGCCCTATGGCTACACCTTC. It encodes CASSEEVGGQGPYGYTF.

The chain uses TRBV10-3 and TRBJ1-6; 11 nucleotides line up with TRBD1. Unmatched junction bases numbered 4, after V lost 4 bases and J lost 5 bases. Germline V CDR1 and CDR2: ENHRY, SYGVKD. The CDR3 is made up of 16 amino acids. CDR3 protein: CAISGGQGVDNSPLHF. In DNA form, the CDR3 reads TGTGCCATCAGTGGGGGACAGGGGGTCGATAATTCACCCCTCCACTTT.

This rearrangement joins TRBV7-8 to TRBJ1-5, with a possible D match to TRBD1 (5 bases). The V and J ends lost 5 bases and 5 bases respectively, with 22 bases between them. Germline V gene sequence: CDR1 SGHVS, CDR2 FQNEAQ. This CDR3 has 17 amino acids. The CDR3 protein is CASSPFPGPGRDQPQHF. The DNA of the CDR3 is TGTGCCAGCAGCCCCTTCCCGGGCCCCGGCAGGGATCAGCCCCAGCATTTT. Full variable domain (missing parts from reference TRBV7-8 and TRBJ1-5): GAGVSQSPRYKVAKRGQDVALRCDPISGHVSLFWYQQALGQGPEFLTYFQNEAQLDKSGLPSDRFFAERPEGSVSTLKIQRTQQEDSAVYLCASSPFPGPGRDQPQHFGDGTRLSIL.

This rearrangement joins TRBV7-8 to TRBJ2-4; 7 positions agree with TRBD2. CDR1 and CDR2 (germline): SGHVS, FQNEAQ. J gave up 9 bases and V 5 bases, and 16 bases lay outside the gene matches. There are 16 residues in the CDR3. The CDR3 coding sequence is TGTGCCAGCAGCCCCCGTCCCCACCGAGGCGGGAGCATTCAGTACTTC. Encoded protein: CASSPRPHRGGSIQYF.

The chain has TRBV5-1 and TRBJ1-1; D gene uncertain. CDR1 SGHRS and CDR2 YFSETQ come from the germline V gene. There are 14 residues in the CDR3. V dropped 3 bases and J dropped 0 bases, with 9 bases sitting between them. CDR3 loop: CASSYGGMNTEAFF. The CDR3 nucleotides read TGCGCCAGCAGCTATGGCGGAATGAACACTGAAGCTTTCTTT.

This chain joins TRBV6-6 and TRBJ1-4; perhaps TRBD1 as D (6 bases). The V end lost 10 bases, the J end lost 6 bases, and 15 bases lay between the germline ends. CDR3 length equals 13 residues. Germline assignment: CDR1 MNHNY and CDR2 SVGAGI (reference sequence). The CDR3 nucleotides read TGTGCCACCCTACAGGGTAGGGATGAAAAACTGTTTTTT. This translates into CATLQGRDEKLFF.

With regard to this clone: Compared with germline, one end of the junction differs, possibly owing to a read error. This chain joins TRBV23-1 and TRBJ2-7, with D possibly matching TRBD1 (5 bases). TRBV23-1 is reported as an ORF; its role is uncertain. CDR3 length: 8 amino acids. The DNA for the CDR3 is TGCGCCATCCATACAGGTGACTTC. Residues: CAIHTGDF.

The chain uses TRBV5-1 and TRBJ2-7, with D uncertain. The CDR3 totals 13 residues. Germline-derived CDR1 and CDR2 are SGHRS and YFSETQ. V lost 0 bases to trimming and J lost 6 bases, with 10 bases between them. Here the CDR3 reads CASSLETVVEQYF. Written as DNA, the CDR3 is TGCGCCAGCAGCTTGGAAACAGTGGTCGAGCAGTACTTC.

The chain uses TRBV29-1 and TRBJ1-2; D is ambiguous. The CDR3 extends over 12 amino acids. Germline V CDR1 and CDR2: SQVTM, ANQGSEA. The V gene lost 0 bases and the J gene lost 14 bases, with 16 bases spanning the gap. CDR3 protein: CSVEDPGLTGTF. CDR3 DNA: TGCAGCGTTGAAGACCCGGGTTTGACGGGGACCTTC. Full variable domain (rest looked up from reference TRBV29-1 and TRBJ1-2): SAVISQKPSRDICQRGTSLTIQCQVDSQVTMMFWYRQQPGQSLTLIATANQGSEATYESGFVIDKFPISRPNLTFSTLTVSNMSPEDSSIYLCSVEDPGLTGTFGSGTRLTVV.

The chain links TRBV9 to TRBJ1-3; 7 positions match TRBD1. This CDR3 is built from 16 residues. After removal of 0 bases from V and 3 bases from J, the junction contained 6 bases not matched to a gene. Germline CDR1 SGDLS, CDR2 YYNGEE. CDR3 in DNA: TGTGCCAGCAGCGTAGATGGAGGGGGCAGTGGAAACACCATATATTTT. This translates into CASSVDGGGSGNTIYF.

The chain couples TRBV6-5 to TRBJ1-2; 8 nucleotides match TRBD1. V lost 2 bases to trimming and J lost 6 bases; unmatched junction nucleotides: 8. Germline-derived CDR1 and CDR2 are MNHEY and SVGAGI. This CDR3 comprises 15 residues. CDR3 DNA sequence: TGTGCCAGCAGTTACGCCGGGACAGGTGCTAATGGCTACACCTTC. Its protein product is CASSYAGTGANGYTF.

The chain couples TRBV11-2 to TRBJ1-5, with 7 bases aligning to TRBD1. The V gene's germline CDR1 is SGHAT and CDR2 FQNNGV. V lost 0 bases, J lost 4 bases, and 3 bases stayed unmatched. The CDR3 contains 15 residues. CDR3 region: CASSLEQGMNQPQHF. CDR3 in DNA: TGTGCCAGCAGCTTAGAACAGGGGATGAATCAGCCCCAGCATTTT.